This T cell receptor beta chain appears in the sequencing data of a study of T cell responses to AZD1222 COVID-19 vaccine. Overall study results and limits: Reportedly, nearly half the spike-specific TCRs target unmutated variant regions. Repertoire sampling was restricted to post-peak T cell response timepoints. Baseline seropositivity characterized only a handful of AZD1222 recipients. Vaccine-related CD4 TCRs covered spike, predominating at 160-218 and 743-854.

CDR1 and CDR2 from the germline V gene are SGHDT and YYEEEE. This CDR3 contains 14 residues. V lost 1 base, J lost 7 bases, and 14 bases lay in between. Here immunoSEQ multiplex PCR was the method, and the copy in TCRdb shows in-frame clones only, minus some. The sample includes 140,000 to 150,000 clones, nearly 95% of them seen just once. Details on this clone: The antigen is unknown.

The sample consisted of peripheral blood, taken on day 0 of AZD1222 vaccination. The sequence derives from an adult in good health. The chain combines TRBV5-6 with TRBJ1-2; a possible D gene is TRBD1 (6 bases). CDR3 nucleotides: TGTGCCAGCAGCTTGTCACCTACAGGGTTTGGCTACACCTTC. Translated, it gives CASSLSPTGFGYTF.